The rows below give T cell receptor beta chains drawn from one sample of a study of cytomegalovirus exposure and HLA in healthy donors. The method was immunoSEQ multiplex PCR; TCRdb's version includes in-frame clones alone and lacks a portion of them. Found here are 95,000 to 150,000 clones; the top ten clones hold about 3.5%. Sequenced input: PBMCs. Receptor source: a man younger than 30 in good health and CMV-seronegative. The CDR3 runs from the conserved cysteine through the conserved F or W. A D gene is named only where the DNA matches it firmly.

d_call j_call v_call cdr3_aa cdr3_nt
TRBD1 TRBJ1-5 TRBV7-9 CASSPGQGSNQPQHF TGTGCCAGCAGCCCGGGACAGGGTAGCAATCAGCCCCAGCATTTT
NA TRBJ2-3 TRBV28 CASRGGAMGTDTQYF TGTGCCAGCAGGGGGGGAGCGATGGGTACAGATACGCAGTATTTT
NA TRBJ2-3 TRBV27 CASSLPQGTGRRTDTQYF TGTGCCAGCAGTTTACCACAGGGAACAGGACGGAGAACAGATACGCAGTATTTT
NA TRBJ2-1 TRBV9 CASSVSDLAINEQFF TGTGCCAGCAGCGTAAGCGACCTAGCTATCAATGAGCAGTTCTTC
NA TRBJ1-6 TRBV28 CASSPVRGRGWGSPLHF TGTGCCAGCAGTCCCGTAAGGGGAAGGGGTTGGGGTTCACCCCTCCACTTT
NA TRBJ1-3 TRBV5-8 CASSLRRTSGNTIYF TGTGCCAGCAGCTTAAGGAGGACCTCTGGAAACACCATATATTTT
TRBD2 TRBJ2-1 TRBV6-4 CASSEGTSGRADEQFF TGTGCCAGCAGTGAGGGGACTAGCGGGAGGGCCGATGAGCAGTTCTTC
NA TRBJ2-7 TRBV30 CAWSRDTPYEQYF TGTGCCTGGAGTAGGGACACTCCCTACGAGCAGTACTTC
NA TRBJ2-3 TRBV14 CASSRAVGADTQYF TGTGCCAGCAGCCGCGCAGTAGGGGCAGATACGCAGTATTTT
TRBD1 TRBJ2-2 TRBV11-3 CASSIGTGGTGELFF TGTGCCAGCAGCATTGGGACAGGAGGGACCGGGGAGCTGTTTTTT
TRBD1 TRBJ1-4 TRBV27 CASRSGGTSEKLFF TGTGCCAGCAGGTCAGGGGGCACGAGCGAAAAACTGTTTTTT
NA TRBJ1-2 TRBV4-1 CASSQGLSRTF TGCGCCAGCAGCCAAGGGCTCTCCAGGACCTTC
NA TRBJ1-3 TRBV19 CASSIGTASGNTIYF TGTGCCAGTAGTATAGGCACAGCCTCTGGAAACACCATATATTTT
NA TRBJ2-7 TRBV6-1 CASSDSRGTYEQYF TGTGCCAGCAGTGATTCTAGGGGGACCTACGAGCAGTACTTC
TRBD2 TRBJ2-7 TRBV27 CAIRTSGRGEQYF TGTGCCATTCGGACTAGCGGGAGGGGGGAGCAGTACTTC
NA TRBJ2-2 TRBV7-6 CASSLVRGYTGELFF TGTGCCAGCAGCTTAGTCCGAGGGTACACCGGGGAGCTGTTTTTT
NA TRBJ1-6 TRBV9 CASSVGKGTPLHF TGTGCCAGCAGCGTAGGGAAGGGGACACCCCTCCACTTT
TRBD1 TRBJ1-1 TRBV5-8 CASTPALGQGPEAFF TGTGCCAGCACCCCAGCGTTGGGACAGGGGCCCGAAGCTTTCTTT
TRBD1 TRBJ1-5 TRBV2 CASRGQGQYSQPQHF TGTGCCAGCAGAGGACAGGGGCAATATAGTCAGCCCCAGCATTTT
NA TRBJ1-1 TRBV4-1 CASQGLNTEAFF TGCGCCAGCCAGGGGCTGAACACTGAAGCTTTCTTT
TRBD1 TRBJ2-1 TRBV5-1 CASSLRGDRGTYNEQFF TGCGCCAGCAGCTTGAGGGGCGACAGGGGGACCTACAATGAGCAGTTCTTC
TRBD2 TRBJ2-5 TRBV5-1 CASSLSGGRFETQYF TGCGCCAGCAGCTTGTCGGGAGGAAGGTTTGAGACCCAGTACTTC
TRBD1 TRBJ2-1 TRBV11-3 CASSQGQGIVNEQFF TGTGCCAGCAGCCAAGGACAGGGAATCGTCAATGAGCAGTTCTTC
TRBD1 TRBJ1-2 TRBV2 CASSLTGANYGYTF TGTGCCAGCAGCCTCACAGGGGCTAACTATGGCTACACCTTC
NA TRBJ1-4 TRBV4-1 CASSQDGQVREKLFF TGCGCCAGCAGCCAAGATGGGCAGGTCAGGGAAAAACTGTTTTTT
NA TRBJ1-1 TRBV25-1 CASSMGRSTEAFF TGTGCCAGCAGTATGGGGCGAAGCACTGAAGCTTTCTTT